This T cell receptor beta chain is from a study of blood T cells in healthy people across ages. Study-level points and caveats: Conclusively comparing naive with antigen-experienced cells was impossible with unsorted PBMCs. As age increased, TCR beta diversity per million T cells fell in a roughly linear fashion.

PCR was performed a second time for roughly 7 to 12 cycles using a sample-barcoded 5' primer and a J-beta primer mix. One entry per CDR3 protein results from TCRdb running MiXCR on the 5' RACE reads. The table includes about 730,000 distinct CDR3 sequences, roughly 41% detected once. Germline assignment: CDR1 MNHEY and CDR2 SVGAGI. Trimming took off 2 bases at V and 1 base at J, with 6 bases between the two ends. The CDR3 has 13 amino acids. A word on this clonotype: Its antigen remains unknown.

The chain is built from TRBV6-5 and TRBJ2-7; D is ambiguous. The source is an older woman in good health. Sequencing used blood. CDR3 nucleotide sequence: TGTGCCAGCAGTTACCAACAGTCCTACGAGCAGTACTTC. Translation: CASSYQQSYEQYF.